This TCR beta chain is drawn from a study of T cell clonotyping in hematopoietic cell transplantation. This table comes from immunoSEQ multiplex PCR, and its TCRdb copy is limited to in-frame clones, with some not included. The table lists about 9,400 clones, 75% to 80% of them singletons. Specimen: PBMCs, collected 180 days after allogeneic stem cell transplant. The receptor was derived from a male patient aged 35 to 55 who had an allogeneic stem cell transplant from a related donor, so the T cells may come from the graft donor. Some clones in this sample may be carry-over from other donors' samples.

CDR3: CASSPRSGYYEQYF. Written as DNA, the CDR3 is TGTGCCAGCAGCCCACGCTCGGGGTACTACGAGCAGTACTTC. The chain has TRBV7-2 and TRBJ2-7; D is possibly TRBD2 (5 bases). Trimming took 5 bases from V and 3 from J, leaving 14 bases between them. CDR1 and CDR2 (germline): SGHTA, FQGNSA. The CDR3 spans 14 residues.